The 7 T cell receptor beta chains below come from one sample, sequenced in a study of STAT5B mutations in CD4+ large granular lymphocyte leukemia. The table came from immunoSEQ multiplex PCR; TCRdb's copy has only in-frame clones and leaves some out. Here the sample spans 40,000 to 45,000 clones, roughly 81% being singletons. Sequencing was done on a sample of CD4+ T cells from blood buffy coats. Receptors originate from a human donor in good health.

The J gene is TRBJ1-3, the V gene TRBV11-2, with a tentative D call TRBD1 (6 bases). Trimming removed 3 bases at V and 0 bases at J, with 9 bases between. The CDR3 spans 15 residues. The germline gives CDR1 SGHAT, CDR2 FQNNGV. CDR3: CASSLDSLSGNTIYF. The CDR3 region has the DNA TGTGCCAGCAGCTTGGACAGCCTCTCTGGAAACACCATATATTTT.

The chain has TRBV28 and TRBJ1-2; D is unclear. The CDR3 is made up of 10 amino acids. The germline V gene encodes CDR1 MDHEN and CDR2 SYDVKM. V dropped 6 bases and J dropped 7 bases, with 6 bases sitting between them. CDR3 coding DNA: TGTGCCAGCAGCTGGGGTGGCTACACCTTC. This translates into CASSWGGYTF.

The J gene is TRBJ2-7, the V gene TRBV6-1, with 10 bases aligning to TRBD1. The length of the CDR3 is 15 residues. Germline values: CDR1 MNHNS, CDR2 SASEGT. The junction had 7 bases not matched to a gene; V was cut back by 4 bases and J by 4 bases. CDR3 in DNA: TGTGCCAGCAGTGCTGTGGGACAGGGGTATTACGAGCAGTACTTC. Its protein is CASSAVGQGYYEQYF.

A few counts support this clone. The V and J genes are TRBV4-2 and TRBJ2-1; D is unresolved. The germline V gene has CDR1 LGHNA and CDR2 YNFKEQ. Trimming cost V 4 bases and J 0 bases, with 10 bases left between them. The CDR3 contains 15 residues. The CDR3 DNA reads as TGTGCCAGCAGCCCCCGCACCTCCTCCTACAATGAGCAGTTCTTC. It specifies CASSPRTSSYNEQFF.

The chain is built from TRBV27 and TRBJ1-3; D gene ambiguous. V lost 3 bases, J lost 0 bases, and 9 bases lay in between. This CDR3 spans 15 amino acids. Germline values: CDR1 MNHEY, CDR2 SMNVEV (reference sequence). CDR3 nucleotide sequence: TGTGCCAGCAGTTTGATTTGGGGCTCTGGAAACACCATATATTTT. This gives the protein CASSLIWGSGNTIYF.

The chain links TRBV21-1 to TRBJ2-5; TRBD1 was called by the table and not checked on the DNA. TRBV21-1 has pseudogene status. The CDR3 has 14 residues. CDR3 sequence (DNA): TGTGCCAGCAGCAAAGGGGACAGGGGCGAGACCCAGTACTTC. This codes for CASSKGDRGETQYF.

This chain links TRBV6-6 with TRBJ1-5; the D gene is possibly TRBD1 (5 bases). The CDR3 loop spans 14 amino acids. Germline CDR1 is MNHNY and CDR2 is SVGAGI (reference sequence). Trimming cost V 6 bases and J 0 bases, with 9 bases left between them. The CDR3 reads CASRGLGSNQPQHF. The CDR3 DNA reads TGTGCCAGCAGGGGACTGGGTAGCAATCAGCCCCAGCATTTT.